The 5 T cell receptor beta chains presented below share a single source sample, sequenced in a study of control samples from healthy donors and cancer patients. Using immunoSEQ multiplex PCR, the repertoire was profiled, and TCRdb retains in-frame clones only, with some absent. This sample has approximately 51,000 clones, with about four fifths found just once. Sequencing was performed on blood. These receptors came from a man aged 70 or older in good health.

The chain has TRBV28 and TRBJ2-5, with 8 bases identical to TRBD2. J lost 7 bases, V lost 2 bases, and 6 bases had no gene match. Germline V gene sequence: CDR1 MDHEN, CDR2 SYDVKM. The CDR3 contains 14 residues. The CDR3 nucleotides are TGTGCCAGCAGTTTACTGACTAGCGAGGTGACCCAGTACTTC. Translation: CASSLLTSEVTQYF.

V usage is TRBV5-1 and J usage is TRBJ2-1; either TRBD1 or TRBD2 may fit D (7 bases each). CDR1 and CDR2 (germline): SGHRS, YFSETQ. This CDR3 has 15 amino acids. With 3 bases removed from V and 3 bases from J, the gap between germline ends came to 13 bases. CDR3 region: CASSWGGQSYNEQFF. The CDR3 DNA is TGCGCCAGCAGCTGGGGGGGACAGAGCTACAATGAGCAGTTCTTC.

V and J are TRBV7-8 and TRBJ2-2; TRBD1 agrees at 7 bases. V gave up 4 bases and J gave up 2 bases; unmatched junction bases: 7. The CDR3 length is 16 residues. CDR1 is SGHVS, CDR2 FQNEAQ, per germline. This CDR3 reads CASSSPRQGNTGELFF. The CDR3, as DNA: TGTGCCAGCAGCTCCCCAAGACAGGGAAACACCGGGGAGCTGTTTTTT. The full variable domain, with the rest looked up from reference TRBV7-8 and TRBJ2-2, is GAGVSQSPRYKVAKRGQDVALRCDPISGHVSLFWYQQALGQGPEFLTYFQNEAQLDKSGLPSDRFFAERPEGSVSTLKIQRTQQEDSAVYLCASSSPRQGNTGELFFGEGSRLTVL.

This sequence joins TRBV10-2 and TRBJ2-7, with 8 bases that match TRBD2. CDR1 is WSHSY, CDR2 SAAADI, per germline. The CDR3 runs 13 residues. Trimming removed 8 bases from V and 4 bases from J; junction bases left unmatched: 7. CDR3 bases: TGCGCCAGCGTTCAGGCGGGAGGTTACGAGCAGTACTTC. It translates to CASVQAGGYEQYF.

This clone appeared once. The genes are TRBV10-3 and TRBJ1-5; D might be TRBD1 (6 bases). The germline V gene has CDR1 ENHRY and CDR2 SYGVKD. The CDR3 is 13 residues long. V dropped 2 bases and J dropped 5 bases, with 7 bases sitting between them. The CDR3 here is CAISEGGHQPQHF. Here the CDR3 DNA reads TGTGCCATCAGTGAGGGGGGGCATCAGCCCCAGCATTTT.